The source of this T cell receptor beta chain is a study of beta chain features in type 1 diabetes. Of the isolated RNA, all was reverse transcribed, and so the sequenced material was expressed TCRB transcripts. Naive, central memory and regulatory T cell samples averaged approximately 3.9 million immunoSEQ reads each. Libraries were prepared by immunoSEQ multiplex PCR; TCRdb keeps only in-frame clonotypes and omits some of them. This table holds around 260,000 clones, roughly 21% found once. Study-wide points: Cells with high TCR expression could be over-represented by cDNA sequencing. In all four CD4+ subsets, TCRB CDR3 length was significantly, moderately reduced in type 1 diabetes.

As to this clone: The target antigen is unknown.

Trimming took 3 bases from V and 3 from J, leaving 9 bases between them. Germline CDR1 is SGHTA and CDR2 is FQGNSA. The CDR3 consists of 15 residues. The chain has TRBV7-2 and TRBJ1-6, with D tentatively TRBD1 (6 bases). The source is a woman in her forties with type 1 diabetes. Source material: naive CD4+ T cells from blood. This CDR3 reads CASSFQGYYNSPLHF. The DNA for the CDR3 is TGTGCCAGCAGCTTTCAGGGGTACTATAATTCACCCCTCCACTTT.